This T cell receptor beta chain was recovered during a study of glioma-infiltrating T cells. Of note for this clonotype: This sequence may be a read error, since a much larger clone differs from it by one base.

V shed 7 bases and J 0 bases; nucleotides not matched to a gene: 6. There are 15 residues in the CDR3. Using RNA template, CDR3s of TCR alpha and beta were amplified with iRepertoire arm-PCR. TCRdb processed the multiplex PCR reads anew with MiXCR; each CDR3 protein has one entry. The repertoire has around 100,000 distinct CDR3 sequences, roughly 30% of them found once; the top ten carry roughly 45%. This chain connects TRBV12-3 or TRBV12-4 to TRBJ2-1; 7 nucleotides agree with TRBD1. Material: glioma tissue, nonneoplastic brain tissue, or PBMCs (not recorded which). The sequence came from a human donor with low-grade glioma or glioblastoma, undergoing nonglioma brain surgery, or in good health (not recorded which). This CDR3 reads CASTEAGGSYNEQFF. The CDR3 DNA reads TGTGCCAGCACCGAGGCAGGGGGCTCCTACAATGAGCAGTTCTTC.